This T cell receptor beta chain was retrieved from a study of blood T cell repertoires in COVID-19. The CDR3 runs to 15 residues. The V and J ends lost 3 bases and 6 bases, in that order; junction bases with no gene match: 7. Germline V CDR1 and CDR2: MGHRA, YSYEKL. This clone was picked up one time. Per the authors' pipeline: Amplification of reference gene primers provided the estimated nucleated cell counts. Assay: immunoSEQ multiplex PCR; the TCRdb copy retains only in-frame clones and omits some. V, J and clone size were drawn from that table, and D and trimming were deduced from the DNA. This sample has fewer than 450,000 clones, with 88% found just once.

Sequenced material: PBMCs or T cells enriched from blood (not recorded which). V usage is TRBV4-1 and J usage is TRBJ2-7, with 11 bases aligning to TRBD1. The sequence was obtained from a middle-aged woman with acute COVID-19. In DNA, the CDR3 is TGCGCCAGCAGCCATGAGGACAGGGGGCTTGTCGAGCAGTACTTC. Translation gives CASSHEDRGLVEQYF.